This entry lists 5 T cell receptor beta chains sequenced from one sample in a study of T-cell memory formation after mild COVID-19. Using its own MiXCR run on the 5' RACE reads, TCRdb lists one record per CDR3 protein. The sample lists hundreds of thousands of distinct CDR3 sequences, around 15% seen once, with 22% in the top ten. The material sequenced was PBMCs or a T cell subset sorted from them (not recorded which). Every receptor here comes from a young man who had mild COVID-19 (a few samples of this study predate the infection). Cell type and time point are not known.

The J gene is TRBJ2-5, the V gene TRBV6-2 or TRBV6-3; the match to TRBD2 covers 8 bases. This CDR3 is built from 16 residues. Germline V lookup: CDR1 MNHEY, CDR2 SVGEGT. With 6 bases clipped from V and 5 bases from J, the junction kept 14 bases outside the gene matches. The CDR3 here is CASSTPGGATRETQYF. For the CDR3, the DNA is TGTGCCAGCAGCACCCCGGGGGGGGCCACAAGGGAGACCCAGTACTTC.

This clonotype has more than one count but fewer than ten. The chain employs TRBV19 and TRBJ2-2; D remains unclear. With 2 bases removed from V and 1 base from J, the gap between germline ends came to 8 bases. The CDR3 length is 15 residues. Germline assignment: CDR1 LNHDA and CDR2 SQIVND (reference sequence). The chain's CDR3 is CASSIRSENTGELFF. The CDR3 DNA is TGTGCCAGTAGTATAAGGAGCGAGAACACCGGGGAGCTGTTTTTT. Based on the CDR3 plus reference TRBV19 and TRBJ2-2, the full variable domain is DGGITQSPKYLFRKEGQNVTLSCEQNLNHDAMYWYRQDPGQGLRLIYYSQIVNDFQKGDIAEGYSVSREKKESFPLTVTSAQKNPTAFYLCASSIRSENTGELFFGEGSRLTVL.

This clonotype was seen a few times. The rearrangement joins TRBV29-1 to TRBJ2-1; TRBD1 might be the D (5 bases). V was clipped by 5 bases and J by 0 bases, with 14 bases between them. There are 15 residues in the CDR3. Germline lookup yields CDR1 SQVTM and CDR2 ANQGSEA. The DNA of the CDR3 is TGCAGCGTTAGGGGCGCCAAAAGCTCCTACAATGAGCAGTTCTTC. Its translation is CSVRGAKSSYNEQFF.

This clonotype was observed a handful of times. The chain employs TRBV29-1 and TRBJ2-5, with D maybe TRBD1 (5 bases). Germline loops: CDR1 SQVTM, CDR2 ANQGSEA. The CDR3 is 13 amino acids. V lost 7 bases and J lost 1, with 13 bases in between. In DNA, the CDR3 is TGCAGCGAGTTGACAGACTCCCAAGAGACCCAGTACTTC. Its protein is CSELTDSQETQYF.

The CDR3 nucleotides are TGTGCCAGCTCACCACCGAGGGGCAGAAGCACAGATACGCAGTATTTT. Its translation: CASSPPRGRSTDTQYF. V is TRBV18 and J is TRBJ2-3; D possibly uses TRBD1 or TRBD2 (5 bases each). The V end lost 0 bases, the J end lost 0 bases, and 10 bases lay between the germline ends. This CDR3 has 16 residues. Per germline, CDR1 KGHSH and CDR2 LQKENI.